One sample yielded the 32 T cell receptor beta chains listed below, sequenced in a study of T-cell reconstitution after alpha-beta-depleted transplantation in children. Library preparation (for TCRbeta) was performed with unique molecular identifiers. Each CDR3 protein is one row after TCRdb ran MiXCR on the PCR reads. The sample contains about 540,000 distinct CDR3 sequences, about 18% of which appear only once. The sample in question was PBMCs from the stem cell graft donor, obtained from the stem cell graft. These receptors were taken from a human donor who donated a stem cell graft to a child with acute lymphoblastic leukemia.

J is TRBJ1-1 and V is TRBV7-9; 9 bases map to TRBD1. Trimming at V came to 4 bases and at J to 3 bases, leaving 3 bases not matched to a gene. This CDR3 has 14 residues. CDR1 is SEHNR and CDR2 is FQNEAQ in the germline V gene (reference sequence). CDR3 DNA sequence: TGTGCCAGCAGCTGGGGACAGGGTGACACTGAAGCTTTCTTT. This encodes CASSWGQGDTEAFF. The whole variable domain, remainder taken from reference TRBV7-9 and TRBJ1-1, is DTGVSQNPRHKITKRGQNVTFRCDPISEHNRLYWYRQTLGQGPEFLTYFQNEAQLEKSRLLSDRFSAERPKGSFSTLEIQRTEQGDSAMYLCASSWGQGDTEAFFGQGTRLTVV.

This chain links TRBV12-3 or TRBV12-4 with TRBJ2-2, with 9 bases matching TRBD2. The CDR3 runs 15 residues. Trimming removed 2 bases from V and 5 bases from J; junction bases left unmatched: 3. The CDR3 here is CASSLRAGGTGELFF. The CDR3 nucleotides are TGTGCCAGCAGTTTAAGGGCGGGAGGGACCGGGGAGCTGTTTTTT.

This clonotype was counted only a few times. The chain employs TRBV10-2 and TRBJ2-3; unclear D gene. The CDR3 is 16 amino acids. Trimming pared 0 bases from V and 0 bases from J, leaving 10 bases between. The germline V gene has CDR1 WSHSY and CDR2 SAAADI. CDR3 residues: CASSESGLGSTDTQYF. CDR3 nucleotide sequence: TGCGCCAGCAGTGAGTCAGGGCTAGGTAGCACAGATACGCAGTATTTT.

The chain has TRBV5-6 and TRBJ2-7, with TRBD1 identical over 7 bases. Trimming removed 6 bases from V and 0 bases from J; junction bases left unmatched: 12. Germline lookup yields CDR1 SGHDT and CDR2 YYEEEE. The CDR3 runs to 16 residues. The CDR3 nucleotides are TGTGCCAGCACCTCTCCCGACAGGGACCTCTCCTACGAGCAGTACTTC. It is translated as CASTSPDRDLSYEQYF.

V usage is TRBV2 and J usage is TRBJ2-1; 8 bases line up with TRBD2. V dropped 11 bases and J dropped 11; count of bases not matched to a gene: 14. The CDR3 extends over 13 amino acids. Germline V lookup: CDR1 SNHLY, CDR2 FYNNEI. The CDR3 DNA reads TGTGCCCGCGGCGAAGCGGGAGAGGGAAAGCAGTTCTTC. Translation: CARGEAGEGKQFF.

V and J are TRBV4-1 and TRBJ1-5, with a weak D call TRBD1 (6 bases). Germline CDR1 reads MGHRA; CDR2 reads YSYEKL. Between the trimmed V and J ends, which lost 1 base and 6 bases, there was a span of 22 bases. The CDR3 totals 18 residues. The CDR3 protein is CASSQVPTQGQFGQPQHF. The CDR3 nucleotides read TGCGCCAGCAGCCAAGTGCCCACGCAGGGGCAGTTTGGTCAGCCCCAGCATTTT.

This clonotype has a handful of counts. This chain joins TRBV29-1 and TRBJ2-7; TRBD1 matches at 7 bases. Germline CDR1 and CDR2: SQVTM and ANQGSEA. V dropped 3 bases and J dropped 1; count of bases not matched to a gene: 9. This CDR3 is built from 15 residues. CDR3 sequence: CSVDFRTGDSYEQYF. CDR3 nucleotides: TGCAGCGTTGACTTTCGGACAGGTGATTCCTACGAGCAGTACTTC.

The chain joins TRBV6-4 to TRBJ2-7, with a weak D call TRBD1 (6 bases). This CDR3 has 16 residues. CDR1 is MRHNA, CDR2 SNTAGT, per germline. V lost 3 bases, J lost 4 bases, and 19 bases lay in between. DNA of the CDR3: TGTGCCAGCAGTGATCGAGGACAGTTGTGGGGGTACGAGCAGTACTTC. It translates to CASSDRGQLWGYEQYF.

V and J are TRBV15 and TRBJ2-7; the match to TRBD1 covers 11 bases. CDR1 LNHNV and CDR2 YYDKDF come from the germline V gene (reference sequence). J lost 0 bases, V lost 5 bases, and 9 bases had no gene match. This CDR3 is built from 17 residues. In DNA form, the CDR3 reads TGTGCCACCAGCGGGACAGGGGGTTTGATAGGCTCCTACGAGCAGTACTTC. It translates to CATSGTGGLIGSYEQYF.

The CDR3 protein is CASSLQAGTEAFF. In nucleotides, the CDR3 is TGTGCCAGCAGCTTACAGGCCGGGACTGAAGCTTTCTTT. V and J are TRBV7-3 and TRBJ1-1; D is ambiguous. Trimming shortened V by 2 bases and J by 5 bases, and 9 bases separated the two germline ends. The V gene's germline CDR1 is SGHTA and CDR2 FQGTGA. The CDR3 runs to 13 residues.

The V gene is TRBV19, the J gene TRBJ1-2; tentative D call: TRBD1 (5 bases). Trimming removed 3 bases from V and 2 bases from J, with 13 bases in between. The CDR3 sequence is 15 residues long. Germline assignment: CDR1 LNHDA and CDR2 SQIVND (reference sequence). As DNA, the CDR3 is TGTGCCAGTAGTATTCAGTTTTGGGACAACTATGGCTACACCTTC. This gives the protein CASSIQFWDNYGYTF.

The chain combines TRBV15 with TRBJ2-1; 9 bases align to TRBD2. Per the germline V gene, CDR1 is LNHNV and CDR2 is YYDKDF (reference sequence). This CDR3 contains 16 residues. V was pared by 1 base and J by 5 bases, with 6 bases of the junction left unmatched. The CDR3 DNA sequence: TGTGCCACCAGCAGAGTTGCGGGAGGGCTGCACAATGAGCAGTTCTTC. It codes for CATSRVAGGLHNEQFF.

As DNA, the CDR3 is TGTGCCAGCAGCTGGGGCTCCTTCCAGGATACGCAGTATTTT. As protein: CASSWGSFQDTQYF. The chain couples TRBV7-9 to TRBJ2-3; tentatively, D is TRBD1 (5 bases). Trimming stripped 4 bases from V and 6 bases from J, with 14 bases between. CDR3 length equals 14 residues. Germline CDR1 reads SEHNR; CDR2 reads FQNEAQ (reference sequence).

This chain connects TRBV28 to TRBJ2-7, with D possibly TRBD1 on 5 matching bases. Trimming removed 4 bases from V and 4 bases from J, with 17 bases in between. CDR3 length equals 15 residues. In germline, CDR1 is MDHEN, CDR2 SYDVKM. The CDR3 loop reads CASSYSPQQGYEQYF. The CDR3 coding sequence is TGTGCCAGCAGTTATTCCCCCCAGCAGGGATACGAGCAGTACTTC.

This clonotype was counted ten times or more. The chain employs TRBV2 and TRBJ2-7; D is undetermined. Germline-derived CDR1 and CDR2 are SNHLY and FYNNEI. The CDR3 has 10 residues. V lost 6 bases, J lost 3 bases, and 3 bases lay in between. The CDR3 protein is CASSVYEQYF. CDR3 sequence (DNA): TGTGCCAGCAGCGTCTACGAGCAGTACTTC.

This clonotype was observed a few times. This rearrangement joins TRBV12-3 or TRBV12-4 to TRBJ1-5, with D unclear. Trimming removed 7 bases from V and 0 bases from J, with 10 bases in between. CDR3 length equals 14 residues. CDR3 in amino acids: CASNPENSNQPQHF. In DNA, the CDR3 is TGTGCCAGCAATCCAGAGAATAGCAATCAGCCCCAGCATTTT.

This clonotype was counted a few times. V and J are TRBV6-4 and TRBJ2-3; 11 bases are shared with TRBD2. Germline CDR1 and CDR2: MRHNA and SNTAGT. CDR3 length equals 17 residues. The J segment lost 4 bases and the V segment lost 3 bases, leaving 9 bases of the junction unmatched. In DNA form, the CDR3 reads TGTGCCAGCAGTGATGAGGCTAGCGGGAGGATACCAGATACGCAGTATTTT. It specifies CASSDEASGRIPDTQYF.

The chain uses TRBV4-2 and TRBJ1-4, with D perhaps TRBD1 (5 bases). The germline V gene encodes CDR1 LGHNA and CDR2 YNFKEQ. The V end lost 0 bases, the J end lost 4 bases, and 18 bases lay between the germline ends. The CDR3 totals 18 residues. CDR3 sequence: CASSQDGTGPSFNEKLFF. In DNA form, the CDR3 reads TGTGCCAGCAGCCAAGATGGGACCGGGCCCTCTTTTAATGAAAAACTGTTTTTT.

The chain has TRBV5-1 and TRBJ1-4, with unresolved D. There are 15 residues in the CDR3. Germline V gene data show CDR1 as SGHRS and CDR2 as YFSETQ. The V end was cut by 0 bases, the J end by 4 bases, with 10 bases between. The CDR3 here is CASSLEGPFNEKLFF. CDR3 DNA sequence: TGCGCCAGCAGCTTGGAGGGTCCATTTAATGAAAAACTGTTTTTT.

This clonotype has more than one count but fewer than ten. The chain recombines TRBV4-1 with TRBJ2-1, with D possibly TRBD2 on 5 matching bases. Germline V CDR1 and CDR2: MGHRA, YSYEKL. Trimming pared 2 bases from V and 8 bases from J, leaving 13 bases between. The CDR3 spans 14 residues. CDR3 sequence reads: CASSQIGGSHEQFF. The CDR3 nucleotides are TGCGCCAGCAGCCAAATCGGAGGTAGTCATGAGCAGTTCTTC.

V gene TRBV4-1 combines with J gene TRBJ2-2, with 11 bases lining up with TRBD1. Trimming at V came to 7 bases and at J to 8 bases, leaving 9 bases not matched to a gene. This CDR3 comprises 15 residues. CDR1 and CDR2 (germline): MGHRA, YSYEKL. The CDR3 region is CASTRGQGEGGELFF. The CDR3 DNA sequence: TGCGCCAGCACCAGGGGACAGGGGGAAGGAGGGGAGCTGTTTTTT.

This clonotype was counted only a few times. CDR3 coding DNA: TGTGCCAGCACCAGGGGGCTGGAGCCCCAGCATTTT. It encodes CASTRGLEPQHF. The chain links TRBV6-1 to TRBJ1-5, with 8 bases fitting TRBD1. V lost 7 bases, J lost 8 bases, and 4 bases stayed unmatched. Germline V lookup: CDR1 MNHNS, CDR2 SASEGT. CDR3 size: 12 residues.

This clonotype was seen a handful of times. V usage is TRBV20-1 and J usage is TRBJ2-7; a possible D gene is TRBD1 (6 bases). CDR3 length: 12 amino acids. The germline V gene has CDR1 DFQATT and CDR2 SNEGSKA (reference sequence). V was trimmed by 5 bases and J by 4 bases, leaving 12 bases between them. This CDR3 reads CSAQDSKYEQYF. The CDR3 nucleotides are TGCAGTGCTCAGGACAGCAAATACGAGCAGTACTTC.

This clonotype was observed a handful of times. The chain joins TRBV12-3 or TRBV12-4 to TRBJ2-7, with TRBD1 matching 11 bases. This CDR3 has 15 residues. V lost 5 bases to trimming and J lost 2 bases; unmatched junction nucleotides: 5. The CDR3 sequence is CASSPGTGGTYEQYF. DNA of the CDR3: TGTGCCAGCAGTCCCGGGACAGGGGGAACCTACGAGCAGTACTTC.

The V call is TRBV11-2, the J call TRBJ1-5, with a possible D match to TRBD1 (6 bases). Germline V lookup: CDR1 SGHAT, CDR2 FQNNGV. The V and J ends lost 5 bases and 2 bases respectively, with 25 bases between them. There are 19 residues in the CDR3. CDR3 bases: TGTGCCAGCAGCCCCCCGACAGGTAGCGGGTTTAGGGGCAATCAGCCCCAGCATTTT. This gives the protein CASSPPTGSGFRGNQPQHF. Combining the CDR3 with reference TRBV11-2 and TRBJ1-5 gives the whole variable domain EAGVAQSPRYKIIEKRQSVAFWCNPISGHATLYWYQQILGQGPKLLIQFQNNGVVDDSQLPKDRFSAERLKGVDSTLKIQPAKLEDSAVYLCASSPPTGSGFRGNQPQHFGDGTRLSIL.

CDR3 sequence reads: CASSLGQWGFEAFF. The CDR3 bases are TGTGCCAGCAGCTTAGGGCAGTGGGGCTTTGAAGCTTTCTTT. This chain links TRBV7-9 with TRBJ1-1; weak D call: TRBD1 (5 bases). This CDR3 is 14 amino acids long. Deletions cut 1 base from V and 7 bases from J, with 13 bases between. Germline CDR1 and CDR2: SEHNR and FQNEAQ (reference sequence).

This sequence joins TRBV18 and TRBJ2-1; TRBD2 matches 10 bases. Per germline, CDR1 KGHSH and CDR2 LQKENI. The V segment lost 3 bases and the J segment 7 bases; nucleotides outside the gene matches: 3. CDR3 length equals 14 residues. CDR3 DNA sequence: TGTGCCAGCTCACCGGAGCGGGAGGGAAATGAGCAGTTCTTC. Protein: CASSPEREGNEQFF.

The chain links TRBV7-3 to TRBJ2-1; D may match TRBD1 or TRBD2 (5 bases each). Between the trimmed V and J ends, which lost 5 bases and 6 bases, there was a span of 20 bases. Germline CDR1 is SGHTA and CDR2 is FQGTGA. This CDR3 comprises 16 residues. Here the CDR3 reads CASSPTLRGAGNEQFF. The DNA for the CDR3 is TGTGCCAGCAGCCCTACTTTAAGAGGGGCGGGCAATGAGCAGTTCTTC.

This clonotype was observed a handful of times. The chain carries TRBV20-1 and TRBJ2-7, with 7 bases matching TRBD2. The CDR3 loop spans 15 amino acids. The junction had 11 bases not matched to a gene; V was cut back by 5 bases and J by 1 base. CDR1 and CDR2 from the germline V gene are DFQATT and SNEGSKA (reference sequence). As DNA, the CDR3 is TGCAGTGCTGGACCCCGGGACTATTTATCCTACGAGCAGTACTTC. Its protein product is CSAGPRDYLSYEQYF.

This clonotype was counted between two and nine times. Its ends do not fully match the called genes, so a read error is possible. In DNA, the CDR3 is TGTGCCGGCAGAGGCGGGAGTTCCTACAATGAGCAGTTCTTC. It specifies CAGRGGSSYNEQFF. The chain employs TRBV6-2 or TRBV6-3 and TRBJ2-1; 7 bases map to TRBD2. This CDR3 has 14 residues. The germline V gene encodes CDR1 MNHEY and CDR2 SVGEGT.

The chain carries TRBV12-1 and TRBJ2-1; the D call in the table, TRBD2, was not verified against the DNA. TRBV12-1 is recorded as a pseudogene. The CDR3 extends over 15 amino acids. The CDR3 DNA follows: TGTGCCAGCTCCCCGACTAGCGGGAGAGGAGGTGAGCAGTTCTTC. Translation: CASSPTSGRGGEQFF.

The CDR3 is CASRTGGWDNQPQHF. Here the CDR3 DNA reads TGTGCCAGCAGGACAGGAGGGTGGGACAATCAGCCCCAGCATTTT. The chain couples TRBV27 to TRBJ1-5; TRBD1 is a possible D gene (6 bases). The CDR3 runs 15 residues. The germline V gene has CDR1 MNHEY and CDR2 SMNVEV (reference sequence). V was trimmed by 6 bases and J by 3 bases, leaving 15 bases between them.